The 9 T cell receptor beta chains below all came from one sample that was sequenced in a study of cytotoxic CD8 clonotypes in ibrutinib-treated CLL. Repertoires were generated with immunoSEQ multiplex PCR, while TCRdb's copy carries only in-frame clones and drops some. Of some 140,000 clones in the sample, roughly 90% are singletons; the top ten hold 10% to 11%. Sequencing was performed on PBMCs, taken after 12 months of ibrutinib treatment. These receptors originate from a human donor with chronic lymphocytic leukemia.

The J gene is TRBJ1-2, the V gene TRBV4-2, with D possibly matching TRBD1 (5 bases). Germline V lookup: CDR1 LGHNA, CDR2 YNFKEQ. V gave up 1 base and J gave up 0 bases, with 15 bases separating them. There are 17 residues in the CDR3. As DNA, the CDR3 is TGTGCCAGCAGCCAAGTACAGGCAGCGCTAACTAACTATGGCTACACCTTC. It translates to CASSQVQAALTNYGYTF.

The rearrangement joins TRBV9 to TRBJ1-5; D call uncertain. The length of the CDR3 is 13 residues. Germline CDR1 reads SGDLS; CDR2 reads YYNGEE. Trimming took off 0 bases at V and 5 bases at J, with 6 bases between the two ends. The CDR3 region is CASSVDRDQPQHF. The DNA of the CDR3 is TGTGCCAGCAGCGTAGACAGAGATCAGCCCCAGCATTTT.

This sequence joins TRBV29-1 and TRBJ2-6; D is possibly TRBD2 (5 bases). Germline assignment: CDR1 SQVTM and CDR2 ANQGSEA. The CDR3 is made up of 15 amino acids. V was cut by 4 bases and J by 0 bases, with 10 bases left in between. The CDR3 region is CSVGSGSSGANVLTF. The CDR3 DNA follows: TGCAGCGTTGGATCGGGGAGCTCTGGGGCCAACGTCCTGACTTTC.

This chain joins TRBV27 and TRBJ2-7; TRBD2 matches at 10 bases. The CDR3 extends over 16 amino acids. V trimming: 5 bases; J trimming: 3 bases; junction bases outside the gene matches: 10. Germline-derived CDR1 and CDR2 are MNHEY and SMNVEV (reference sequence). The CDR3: CASSMTSGWIVYEQYF. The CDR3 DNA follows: TGTGCCAGCAGTATGACTAGCGGGTGGATCGTCTACGAGCAGTACTTC.

The CDR3 here is CASSSRWDYEQYF. In DNA form, the CDR3 reads TGTGCCAGCAGCTCCCGCTGGGACTACGAGCAGTACTTC. The rearrangement joins TRBV5-4 to TRBJ2-7; D remains ambiguous. The germline V gene has CDR1 SGHNT and CDR2 YYREEE (reference sequence). This CDR3 comprises 13 residues. V shed 3 bases and J shed 3 bases, with 10 bases lying between them.

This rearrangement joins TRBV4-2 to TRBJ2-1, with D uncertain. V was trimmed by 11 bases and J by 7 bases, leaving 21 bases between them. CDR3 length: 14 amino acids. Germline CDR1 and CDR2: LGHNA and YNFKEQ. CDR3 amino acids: CALRPQRTLNEQFF. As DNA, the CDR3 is TGTGCCCTTCGCCCCCAGCGCACTTTAAATGAGCAGTTCTTC.

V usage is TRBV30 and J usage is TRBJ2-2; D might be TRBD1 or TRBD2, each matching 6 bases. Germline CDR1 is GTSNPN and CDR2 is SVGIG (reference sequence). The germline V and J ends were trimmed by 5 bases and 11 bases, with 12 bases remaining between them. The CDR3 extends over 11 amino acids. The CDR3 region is CAWEGGLELFF. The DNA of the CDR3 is TGTGCCTGGGAGGGGGGCCTTGAGCTGTTTTTT.

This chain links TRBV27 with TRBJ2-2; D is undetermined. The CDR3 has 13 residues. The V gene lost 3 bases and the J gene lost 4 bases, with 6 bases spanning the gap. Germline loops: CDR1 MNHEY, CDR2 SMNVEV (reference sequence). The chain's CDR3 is CASSFLVTGELFF. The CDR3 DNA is TGTGCCAGCAGTTTTTTGGTCACCGGGGAGCTGTTTTTT.

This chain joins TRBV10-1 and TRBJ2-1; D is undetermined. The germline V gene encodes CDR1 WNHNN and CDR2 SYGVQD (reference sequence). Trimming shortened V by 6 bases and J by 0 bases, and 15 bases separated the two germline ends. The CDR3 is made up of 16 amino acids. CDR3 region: CASSLLRNPSYNEQFF. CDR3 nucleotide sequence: TGCGCCAGCAGCCTCCTGAGAAATCCCTCCTACAATGAGCAGTTCTTC.